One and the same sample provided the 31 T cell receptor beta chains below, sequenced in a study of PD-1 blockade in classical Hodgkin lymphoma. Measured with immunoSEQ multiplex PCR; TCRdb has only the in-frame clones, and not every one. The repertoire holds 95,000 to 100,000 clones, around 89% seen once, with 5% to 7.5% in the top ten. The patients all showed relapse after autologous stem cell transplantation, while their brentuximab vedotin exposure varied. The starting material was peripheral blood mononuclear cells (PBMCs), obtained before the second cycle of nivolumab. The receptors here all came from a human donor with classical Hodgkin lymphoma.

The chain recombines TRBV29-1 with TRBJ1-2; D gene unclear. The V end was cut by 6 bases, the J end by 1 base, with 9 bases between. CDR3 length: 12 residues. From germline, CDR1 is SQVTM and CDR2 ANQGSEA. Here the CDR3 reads CSVGIFNYGYTF. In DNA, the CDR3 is TGCAGCGTCGGGATTTTTAACTATGGCTACACCTTC.

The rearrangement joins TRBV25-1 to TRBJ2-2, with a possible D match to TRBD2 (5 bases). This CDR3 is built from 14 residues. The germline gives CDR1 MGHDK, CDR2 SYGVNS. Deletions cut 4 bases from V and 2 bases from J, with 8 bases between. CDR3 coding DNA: TGTGCCAGCAGTGGCCGGGAAAACACCGGGGAGCTGTTTTTT. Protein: CASSGRENTGELFF.

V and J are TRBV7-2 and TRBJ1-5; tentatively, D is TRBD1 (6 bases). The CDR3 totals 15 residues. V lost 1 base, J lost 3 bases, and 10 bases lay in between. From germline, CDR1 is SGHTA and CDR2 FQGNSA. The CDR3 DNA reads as TGTGCCAGCAGCTTAGAGAGGGGGGTCAATCAGCCCCAGCATTTT. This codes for CASSLERGVNQPQHF. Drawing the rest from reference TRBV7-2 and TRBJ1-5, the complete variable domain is GAGVSQSPSNKVTEKGKDVELRCDPISGHTALYWYRQSLGQGLEFLIYFQGNSAPDKSGLPSDRFSAERTGGSVSTLTIQRTQQEDSAVYLCASSLERGVNQPQHFGDGTRLSIL.

The CDR3 region is CASSYGDRVASPLHF. The CDR3 nucleotides read TGTGCCAGCAGTTACGGGGACAGGGTGGCTTCACCCCTCCACTTT. The chain links TRBV6-5 to TRBJ1-6; TRBD1 aligns across 9 bases. With V trimmed by 2 bases and J by 9 bases, 5 bases remained unmatched. Germline V gene data show CDR1 as MNHEY and CDR2 as SVGAGI. This CDR3 is 15 amino acids long.

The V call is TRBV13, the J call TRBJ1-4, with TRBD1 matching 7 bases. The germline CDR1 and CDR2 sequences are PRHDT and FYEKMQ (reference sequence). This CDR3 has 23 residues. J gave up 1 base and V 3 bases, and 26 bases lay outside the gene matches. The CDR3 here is CASSFWVWDRAPGVSQTNEKLFF. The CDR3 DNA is TGTGCCAGCAGCTTTTGGGTCTGGGACAGAGCACCTGGGGTATCCCAAACTAATGAAAAACTGTTTTTT.

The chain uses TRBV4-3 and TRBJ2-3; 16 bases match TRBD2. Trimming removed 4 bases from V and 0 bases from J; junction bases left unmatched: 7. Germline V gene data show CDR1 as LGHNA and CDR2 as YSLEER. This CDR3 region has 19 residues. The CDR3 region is CASSRIPGLAGGSTDTQYF. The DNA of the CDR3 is TGCGCCAGCAGCCGAATTCCGGGACTAGCGGGGGGGAGCACAGATACGCAGTATTTT.

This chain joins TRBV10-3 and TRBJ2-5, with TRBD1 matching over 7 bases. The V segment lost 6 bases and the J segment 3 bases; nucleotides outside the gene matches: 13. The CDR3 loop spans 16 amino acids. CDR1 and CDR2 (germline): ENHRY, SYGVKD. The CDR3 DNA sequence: TGTGCCATCAGCGGACCTGGGACAGAAAGAGAAGAGACCCAGTACTTC. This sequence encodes CAISGPGTEREETQYF.

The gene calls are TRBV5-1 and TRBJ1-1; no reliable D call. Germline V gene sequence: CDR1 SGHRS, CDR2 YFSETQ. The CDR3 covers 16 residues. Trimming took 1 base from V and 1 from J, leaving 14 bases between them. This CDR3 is CASSLIMGGPNTEAFF. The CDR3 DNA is TGCGCCAGCAGCTTGATTATGGGCGGACCGAACACTGAAGCTTTCTTT. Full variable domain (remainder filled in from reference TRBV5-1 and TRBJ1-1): KAGVTQTPRYLIKTRGQQVTLSCSPISGHRSVSWYQQTPGQGLQFLFEYFSETQRNKGNFPGRFSGRQFSNSRSEMNVSTLELGDSALYLCASSLIMGGPNTEAFFGQGTRLTVV.

CDR3 nucleotide sequence: TGCGCCAGCAGCTGGACATACCAAGAGACCCAGTACTTC. Translation: CASSWTYQETQYF. V gene TRBV5-1 combines with J gene TRBJ2-5; D possibly corresponds to TRBD1 (5 bases). From germline, CDR1 is SGHRS and CDR2 YFSETQ. V lost 3 bases to trimming and J lost 0 bases, with 6 bases between them. The CDR3 totals 13 residues.

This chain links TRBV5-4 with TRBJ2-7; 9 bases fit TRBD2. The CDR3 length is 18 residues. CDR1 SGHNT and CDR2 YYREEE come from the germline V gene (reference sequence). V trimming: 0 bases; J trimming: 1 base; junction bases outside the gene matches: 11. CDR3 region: CASSLADLAGLTSYEQYF. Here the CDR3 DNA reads TGTGCCAGCAGCTTGGCCGATCTAGCGGGGTTAACTTCCTACGAGCAGTACTTC.

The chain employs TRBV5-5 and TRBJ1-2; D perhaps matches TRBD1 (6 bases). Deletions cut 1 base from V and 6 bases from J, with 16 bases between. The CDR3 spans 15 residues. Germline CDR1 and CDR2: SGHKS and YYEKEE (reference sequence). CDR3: CASSLQAGEVNGYTF. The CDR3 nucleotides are TGTGCCAGCAGCTTGCAGGCAGGGGAAGTAAATGGCTACACCTTC.

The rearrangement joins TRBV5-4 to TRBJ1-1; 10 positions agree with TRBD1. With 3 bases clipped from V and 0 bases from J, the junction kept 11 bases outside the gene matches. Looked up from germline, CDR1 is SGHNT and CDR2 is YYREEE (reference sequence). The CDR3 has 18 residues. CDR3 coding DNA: TGTGCCAGCAGCTCCGACGGCGGGACAGGGGAATTGAACACTGAAGCTTTCTTT. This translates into CASSSDGGTGELNTEAFF.

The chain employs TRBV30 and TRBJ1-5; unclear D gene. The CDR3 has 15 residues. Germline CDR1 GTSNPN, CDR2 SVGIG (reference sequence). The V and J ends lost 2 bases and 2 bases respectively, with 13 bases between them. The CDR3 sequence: CAWSRETIGNQPQHF. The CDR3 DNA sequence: TGTGCCTGGAGTAGGGAGACAATTGGCAATCAGCCCCAGCATTTT.

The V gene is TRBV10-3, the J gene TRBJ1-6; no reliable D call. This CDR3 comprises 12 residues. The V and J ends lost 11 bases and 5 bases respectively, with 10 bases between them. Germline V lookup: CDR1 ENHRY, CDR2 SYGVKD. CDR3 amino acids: CAGGQDNSPLHF. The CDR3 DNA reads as TGTGCCGGTGGGCAGGATAATTCACCCCTCCACTTT.

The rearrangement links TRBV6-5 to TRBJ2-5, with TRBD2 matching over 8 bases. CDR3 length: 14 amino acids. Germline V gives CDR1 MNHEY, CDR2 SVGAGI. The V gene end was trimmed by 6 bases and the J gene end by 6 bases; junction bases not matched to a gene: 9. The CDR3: CASRAPGGGKTQYF. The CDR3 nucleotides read TGTGCCAGCAGGGCACCGGGGGGGGGAAAGACCCAGTACTTC.

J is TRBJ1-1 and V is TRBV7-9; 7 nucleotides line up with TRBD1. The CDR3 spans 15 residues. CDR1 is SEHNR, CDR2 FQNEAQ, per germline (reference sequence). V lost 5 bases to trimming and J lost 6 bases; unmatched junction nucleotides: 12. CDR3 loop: CASSVEGQVSSEAFF. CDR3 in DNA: TGTGCCAGCAGCGTCGAAGGACAGGTATCATCTGAAGCTTTCTTT.

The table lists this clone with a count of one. The CDR3 coding sequence is TGTGCCAGCAGCCGCACAGGTCAAAGCACAGATACGCAGTATTTT. Residues: CASSRTGQSTDTQYF. The chain has TRBV7-9 and TRBJ2-3; D might be TRBD1 (5 bases). This CDR3 comprises 15 residues. CDR1 and CDR2 from the germline V gene are SEHNR and FQNEAQ (reference sequence). V was shortened by 5 bases and J by 0 bases, with 12 bases between the two germline ends.

The chain's CDR3 is CASSIPGQGYYGYTF. CDR3 nucleotide sequence: TGTGCCAGTAGTATACCGGGACAGGGATACTATGGCTACACCTTC. V usage is TRBV19 and J usage is TRBJ1-2; 9 positions match TRBD1. CDR3 size: 15 residues. Germline CDR1 reads LNHDA; CDR2 reads SQIVND (reference sequence). Trimming removed 2 bases from V and 3 bases from J; junction bases left unmatched: 4.

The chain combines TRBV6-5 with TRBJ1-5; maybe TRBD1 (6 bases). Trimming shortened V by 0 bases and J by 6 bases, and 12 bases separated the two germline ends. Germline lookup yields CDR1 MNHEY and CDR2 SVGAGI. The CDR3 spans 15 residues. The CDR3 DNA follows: TGTGCCAGCAGTTACTCGAACAGGGCCGGTCAGCCCCAGCATTTT. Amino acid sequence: CASSYSNRAGQPQHF.

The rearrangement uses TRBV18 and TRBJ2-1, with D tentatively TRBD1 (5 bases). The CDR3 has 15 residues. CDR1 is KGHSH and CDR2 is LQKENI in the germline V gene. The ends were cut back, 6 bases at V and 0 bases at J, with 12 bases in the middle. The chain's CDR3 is CASSPTVGSYNEQFF. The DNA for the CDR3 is TGTGCCAGCTCCCCGACAGTCGGCTCCTACAATGAGCAGTTCTTC.

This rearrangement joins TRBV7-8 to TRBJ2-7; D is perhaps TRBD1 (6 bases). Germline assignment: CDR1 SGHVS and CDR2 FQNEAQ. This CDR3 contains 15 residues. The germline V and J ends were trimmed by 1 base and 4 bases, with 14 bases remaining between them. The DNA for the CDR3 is TGTGCCAGCAGCTTAGAGCCACACAGGGCGTACGAGCAGTACTTC. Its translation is CASSLEPHRAYEQYF.

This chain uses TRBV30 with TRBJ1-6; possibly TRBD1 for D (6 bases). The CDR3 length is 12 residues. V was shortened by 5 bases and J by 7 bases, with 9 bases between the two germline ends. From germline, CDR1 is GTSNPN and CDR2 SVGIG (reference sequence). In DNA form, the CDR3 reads TGTGCCTGGGACAGGCGAAATTCACCCCTCCACTTT. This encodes CAWDRRNSPLHF.

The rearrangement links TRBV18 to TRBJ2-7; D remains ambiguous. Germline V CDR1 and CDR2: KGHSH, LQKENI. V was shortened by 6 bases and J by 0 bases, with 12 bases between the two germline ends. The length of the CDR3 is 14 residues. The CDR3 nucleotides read TGTGCCAGCTCCCCGGATGCAAGCTCCTACGAGCAGTACTTC. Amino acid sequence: CASSPDASSYEQYF.

The CDR3 bases are TGTGCCACCAGCCGATTCTTCTTGGACTCAATTAGGAATCCACCCCTCCACTTT. Protein: CATSRFFLDSIRNPPLHF. The chain employs TRBV15 and TRBJ1-6; D gene unclear. Trimming pared 5 bases from V and 11 bases from J, leaving 28 bases between. The V gene's germline CDR1 is LNHNV and CDR2 YYDKDF (reference sequence). The CDR3 has 18 residues.

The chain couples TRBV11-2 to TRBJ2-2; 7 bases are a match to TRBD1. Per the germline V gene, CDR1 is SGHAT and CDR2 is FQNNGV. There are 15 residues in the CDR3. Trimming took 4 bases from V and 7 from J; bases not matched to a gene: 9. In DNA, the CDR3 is TGTGCCAGCAGCTCCTTGACAGGGCTCAACGGGGAGCTGTTTTTT. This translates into CASSSLTGLNGELFF.

The CDR3 DNA reads as TGTGCCAGCAGCTTCGGACTTACCGGGGGGCGGATGGAGACCCAGTACTTC. This translates into CASSFGLTGGRMETQYF. The chain combines TRBV7-7 with TRBJ2-5, with D perhaps TRBD2 (7 bases). This CDR3 has 17 residues. CDR1 is SSHAT and CDR2 is FNYEAQ in the germline V gene (reference sequence). Trimming pared 3 bases from V and 5 bases from J, leaving 22 bases between.

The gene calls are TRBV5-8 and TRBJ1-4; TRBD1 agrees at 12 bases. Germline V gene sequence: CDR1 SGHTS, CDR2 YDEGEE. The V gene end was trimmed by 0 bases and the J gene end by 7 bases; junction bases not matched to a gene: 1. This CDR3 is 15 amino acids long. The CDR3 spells CASSLGGQGAEKLFF. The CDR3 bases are TGTGCCAGCAGCTTGGGGGGACAGGGGGCTGAAAAACTGTTTTTT.

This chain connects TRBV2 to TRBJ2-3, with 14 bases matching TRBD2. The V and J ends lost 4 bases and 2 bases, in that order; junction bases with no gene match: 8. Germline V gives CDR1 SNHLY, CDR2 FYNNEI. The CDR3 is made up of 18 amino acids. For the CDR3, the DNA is TGTGCCAGCAGTGTGTCGACTAGCGGGGGGGAGAACACAGATACGCAGTATTTT. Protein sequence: CASSVSTSGGENTDTQYF.

CDR3 residues: CASSRNARGHGYTF. CDR3 bases: TGTGCCAGCAGTCGTAATGCAAGGGGTCATGGCTACACCTTC. The V gene is TRBV6-5, the J gene TRBJ1-2, with a weak D call TRBD1 (5 bases). Germline CDR1 is MNHEY and CDR2 is SVGAGI. CDR3 length equals 14 residues. The ends were cut back, 5 bases at V and 6 bases at J, with 16 bases in the middle.

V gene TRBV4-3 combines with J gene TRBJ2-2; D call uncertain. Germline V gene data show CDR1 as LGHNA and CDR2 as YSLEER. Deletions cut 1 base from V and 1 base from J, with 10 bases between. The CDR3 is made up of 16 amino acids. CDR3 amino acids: CASSQVSHMNTGELFF. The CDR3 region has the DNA TGCGCCAGCAGCCAAGTTTCACACATGAACACCGGGGAGCTGTTTTTT.

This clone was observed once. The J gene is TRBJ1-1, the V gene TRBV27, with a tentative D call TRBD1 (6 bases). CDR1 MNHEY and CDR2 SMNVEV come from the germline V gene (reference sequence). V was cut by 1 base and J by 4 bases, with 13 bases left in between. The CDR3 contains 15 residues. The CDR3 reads CASSLFPGAGTEAFF. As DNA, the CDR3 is TGTGCCAGCAGTTTATTCCCAGGGGCAGGCACTGAAGCTTTCTTT.